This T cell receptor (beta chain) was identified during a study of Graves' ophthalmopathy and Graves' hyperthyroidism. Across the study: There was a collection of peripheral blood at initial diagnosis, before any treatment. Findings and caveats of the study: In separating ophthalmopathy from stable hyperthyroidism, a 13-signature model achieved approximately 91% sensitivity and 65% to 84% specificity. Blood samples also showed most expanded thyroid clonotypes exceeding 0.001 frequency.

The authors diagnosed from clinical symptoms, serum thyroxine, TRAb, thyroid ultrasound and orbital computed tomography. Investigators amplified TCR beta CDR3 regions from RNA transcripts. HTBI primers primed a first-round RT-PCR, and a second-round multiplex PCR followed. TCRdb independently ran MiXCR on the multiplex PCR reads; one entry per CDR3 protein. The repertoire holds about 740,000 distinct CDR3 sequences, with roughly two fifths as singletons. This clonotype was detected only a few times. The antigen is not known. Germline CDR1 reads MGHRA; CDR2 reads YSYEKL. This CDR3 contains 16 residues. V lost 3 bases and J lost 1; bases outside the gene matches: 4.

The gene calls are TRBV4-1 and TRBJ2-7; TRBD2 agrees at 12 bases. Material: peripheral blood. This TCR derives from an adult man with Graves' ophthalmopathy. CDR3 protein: CASSHGLAGRSYEQYF. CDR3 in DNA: TGCGCCAGCAGCCACGGACTAGCGGGGAGGTCCTACGAGCAGTACTTC.